The 7 T cell receptor beta chains below were found in one sample sequenced in a study of T cell responses to AZD1222 COVID-19 vaccine (dated by TCRdb to the early 2020s). The sample's time point label is to be understood as: baseline before first vaccination. Libraries were prepared through the immunoSEQ multiplex PCR assay. In its TCRdb copy, this immuneACCESS table keeps in-frame sequences only and misses some clones. Where compared with another copy, unresolved V genes explain less than half of these, and the others have no known cause. The sample table holds fewer than 200,000 clones, of which approximately 92% were seen once. 1% to 1.5% of the sample goes to the ten largest clones. Here the sequenced sample was peripheral blood, taken on day 0 of AZD1222 vaccination. These receptor sequences come from an adult in good health.

The V call is TRBV10-1, the J call TRBJ2-1; D is unresolved. Germline CDR1 is WNHNN and CDR2 is SYGVQD (reference sequence). The CDR3 loop spans 16 amino acids. Trimming pared 3 bases from V and 0 bases from J, leaving 12 bases between. CDR3 DNA: TGCGCCAGCAGTGAAGTTCCCGACCTCTCCTACAATGAGCAGTTCTTC. Translation: CASSEVPDLSYNEQFF.

This chain links TRBV11-2 with TRBJ1-5, with TRBD1 as a possible D gene (6 bases). The CDR3 runs 15 residues. CDR1 is SGHAT, CDR2 FQNNGV, per germline. Trimming shortened V by 4 bases and J by 2 bases, and 12 bases separated the two germline ends. The CDR3 region is CASSWGAAGNQPQHF. CDR3 nucleotides: TGTGCCAGCAGCTGGGGGGCGGCAGGCAATCAGCCCCAGCATTTT.

V gene TRBV12-1 combines with J gene TRBJ2-6; the table calls TRBD1, which could not be checked here. TRBV12-1 is tagged as a pseudogene. The CDR3 runs to 16 residues. Written as DNA, the CDR3 is TGTGCCAGCAGCCTTCGACAAATCTCTGGGGCCAACGTCCTGACTTTC. Translation: CASSLRQISGANVLTF.

V gene TRBV6-2 or TRBV6-3 combines with J gene TRBJ1-4; 7 bases map to TRBD1. Germline V lookup: CDR1 MNHEY, CDR2 SVGEGT. The CDR3 contains 12 residues. V was clipped by 6 bases and J by 10 bases; unmatched bases: 5. The DNA for the CDR3 is TGTGCCAGCAGCCCATACAGGGGAAAACTGTTTTTT. It encodes CASSPYRGKLFF.

V gene TRBV6-6 combines with J gene TRBJ1-3, with D possibly matching TRBD1 (5 bases). Per germline, CDR1 MNHNY and CDR2 SVGAGI (reference sequence). The CDR3 has 16 residues. V dropped 7 bases and J dropped 0 bases, with 16 bases sitting between them. As DNA, the CDR3 is TGTGCCAGCATAAGAGGGCAGGGAACCTCTGGAAACACCATATATTTT. Residues: CASIRGQGTSGNTIYF.

The chain recombines TRBV19 with TRBJ1-3; D is possibly TRBD1 (5 bases). CDR1 LNHDA and CDR2 SQIVND come from the germline V gene (reference sequence). V shed 7 bases and J shed 0 bases, with 10 bases lying between them. This CDR3 has 14 residues. The DNA for the CDR3 is TGTGCCAGTAAAGCCGGGACCTCTGGAAACACCATATATTTT. Translated: CASKAGTSGNTIYF.

The V and J genes are TRBV7-9 and TRBJ1-2; D is ambiguous. Germline CDR1 is SEHNR and CDR2 is FQNEAQ (reference sequence). Trimming took off 8 bases at V and 5 bases at J, with 15 bases between the two ends. This CDR3 comprises 13 residues. CDR3 sequence: CASDNSGKYGYTF. For the CDR3, the DNA is TGTGCCAGCGACAATAGTGGGAAATATGGCTACACCTTC.